Listed here are 5 T cell receptor beta chains from one sample, sequenced in a study of cytomegalovirus exposure and HLA in healthy donors. The PCR contained 60 Vbeta and 13 Jbeta primers. Generated by immunoSEQ multiplex PCR, the TCRdb table keeps only in-frame clones and is missing some. The repertoire holds under 200,000 clones, approximately 83% seen once, with roughly 8.8% in the top ten. Sequenced material: PBMCs. These receptors were taken from a man between 18 and 29 years old in good health and CMV-seropositive.

The chain joins TRBV7-9 to TRBJ2-3, with TRBD1 matching 11 bases. V lost 5 bases and J lost 5; bases outside the gene matches: 9. Looked up from germline, CDR1 is SEHNR and CDR2 is FQNEAQ (reference sequence). The CDR3 loop spans 16 amino acids. In DNA, the CDR3 is TGTGCCAGCAGCAGAGGCCGGACAGGGGGCAGAGATACGCAGTATTTT. Its protein product is CASSRGRTGGRDTQYF.

V usage is TRBV7-3 and J usage is TRBJ1-1; 7 positions agree with TRBD1. The CDR3 has 16 amino acids. Germline CDR1 and CDR2: SGHTA and FQGTGA. With V trimmed by 2 bases and J by 3 bases, 9 bases remained unmatched. The CDR3 loop is CASSLFGTGEDTEAFF. The CDR3 DNA reads TGTGCCAGCAGCTTATTTGGTACAGGGGAGGACACTGAAGCTTTCTTT.

The chain uses TRBV4-2 and TRBJ2-3, with TRBD2 matching 16 bases. Unmatched junction bases numbered 7, after V lost 4 bases and J lost 0 bases. Germline CDR1 is LGHNA and CDR2 is YNFKEQ. The CDR3 covers 19 residues. CDR3 bases: TGTGCCAGCAGCCTACAAGGGACTAGCGGGGGGGGAAGCACAGATACGCAGTATTTT. This sequence encodes CASSLQGTSGGGSTDTQYF.

The genes are TRBV28 and TRBJ2-3; D perhaps matches TRBD1 (7 bases). Between the trimmed V and J ends, which lost 6 bases and 0 bases, there was a span of 16 bases. The CDR3 extends over 16 amino acids. CDR1 and CDR2 (germline): MDHEN, SYDVKM. The CDR3 loop reads CASRDQGGGSTDTQYF. CDR3 nucleotides: TGTGCCAGCAGGGATCAGGGGGGTGGGAGCACAGATACGCAGTATTTT.

V usage is TRBV4-1 and J usage is TRBJ2-1, with 7 bases that match TRBD1. CDR3 length: 17 amino acids. V was pared by 0 bases and J by 0 bases, with 5 bases of the junction left unmatched. Per the germline V gene, CDR1 is MGHRA and CDR2 is YSYEKL. The chain's CDR3 is CASSQDVTGSSYNEQFF. The CDR3, as DNA: TGCGCCAGCAGCCAAGATGTGACAGGGAGCTCCTACAATGAGCAGTTCTTC.